This entry concerns a single T cell receptor (beta chain). This entry belongs to a study of identical twins. TCRdb used MiXCR to reprocess the 5' RACE reads, holding one entry per CDR3 protein. This sample has 400,000 to 550,000 distinct CDR3 sequences; 13% to 15% occur once, and the top ten carry more than 0.8%. Unmatched junction bases numbered 7, after V lost 1 base and J lost 6 bases. This CDR3 spans 15 amino acids. Germline-derived CDR1 and CDR2 are LNHNV and YYDKDF (reference sequence). Separately, the same data were catalogued under a study of yellow fever vaccine responses in identical twins.

The chain links TRBV15 to TRBJ2-7; the match to TRBD2 covers 9 bases. This clonotype was sampled from a woman younger than 30 in good health. Sequencing was done on a sample of CD4+ T cells sorted from blood. The CDR3 DNA follows: TGTGCCACCAGCAGAGGAAGCGCGGGAGGGGGCGAGCAGTACTTC. Translating gives CATSRGSAGGGEQYF.